This is a list of T cell receptor beta chains from one sample in a study of shared T cell receptors in the human thymus. Measured with immunoSEQ multiplex PCR; TCRdb has only the in-frame clones, and not every one. The table lists hundreds of thousands of clones, approximately 95% of them singletons. The sequenced material came from thymocytes. Receptors were obtained from a human donor. CDR3s include the opening cysteine and the closing phenylalanine or tryptophan. D genes are given only for firm matches. Some rows mark clone size as missing; the rest say once, few, many or name a class of expanded clone.

j_gene,v_gene,abundance,d_gene,CDR3aa
TRBJ2-5,TRBV6-1,NA,TRBD1,CASSDKEGQGSAETQYF
TRBJ2-5,TRBV27,NA,TRBD2,CASSFRSGGETQYF
TRBJ2-2,TRBV27,NA,TRBD1,CASSILGTGLRYTGELFF
TRBJ2-2,TRBV13,NA,NA,CASSLVGGTGELFF
TRBJ2-1,TRBV27,NA,NA,CASSLWRDNEQFF
TRBJ2-7,TRBV28,NA,TRBD1,CASSPLAGQGAIYEQYF
TRBJ1-2,TRBV27,NA,TRBD1,CASSSPYRGRDYGYTF
TRBJ2-1,TRBV6-5,NA,NA,CASSQSGGGYNEQFF
TRBJ1-5,TRBV28,few,NA,CASSFRPNNQPQHF
TRBJ2-6,TRBV5-4,NA,TRBD1,CASSLGTGGSSGANVLTF
TRBJ2-3,TRBV30,NA,TRBD2,CAWSAGGPADTQYF
TRBJ1-1,TRBV27,NA,NA,CASQRGWTNTEAFF
TRBJ1-3,TRBV5-4,NA,NA,CASHDRTGNTIYF
TRBJ1-2,TRBV4-3,once,TRBD1,CASSQDNDRDYGYTF
TRBJ2-6,TRBV25-1,NA,NA,CASSPPTGGANVLTF
TRBJ2-1,TRBV2,NA,NA,CASSECNEQFF
TRBJ1-1,TRBV25-1,NA,TRBD1,CASIQGGNTEAFF
TRBJ2-7,TRBV11-2,NA,NA,CASSFLGEHYEQYF
TRBJ2-7,TRBV10-3,NA,TRBD2,CAISENGESGRAYSYEQYF
TRBJ2-5,TRBV7-2,NA,TRBD1,CASSWGQGARVGETQYF